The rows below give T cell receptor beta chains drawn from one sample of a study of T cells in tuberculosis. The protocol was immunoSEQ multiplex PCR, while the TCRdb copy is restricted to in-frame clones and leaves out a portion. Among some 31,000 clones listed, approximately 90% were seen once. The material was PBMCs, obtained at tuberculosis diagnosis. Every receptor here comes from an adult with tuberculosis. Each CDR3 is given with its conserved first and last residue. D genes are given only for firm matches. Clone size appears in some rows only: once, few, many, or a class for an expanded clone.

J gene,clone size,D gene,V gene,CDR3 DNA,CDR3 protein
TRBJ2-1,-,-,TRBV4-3,TGCGCCAGCAGCCAAGATAATGGAGGTGGGAATGAGCAGTTCTTC,CASSQDNGGGNEQFF
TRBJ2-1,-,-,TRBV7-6,TGTGCCAGCAGCTTAAGTTCAGGGGCATACAATGAGCAGTTCTTC,CASSLSSGAYNEQFF
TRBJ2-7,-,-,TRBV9,TGTGCCAGCAGCGTAGCCGGGGAAAGCTCCTACGAGCAGTACTTC,CASSVAGESSYEQYF
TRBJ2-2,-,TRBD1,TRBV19,TGTGCCAGTAACCAGGCAGGGGGGAACACCGGGGAGCTGTTTTTT,CASNQAGGNTGELFF
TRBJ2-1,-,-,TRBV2,TGTGCCAGCTCCCGGGAGCACTACAATGAGCAGTTCTTC,CASSREHYNEQFF
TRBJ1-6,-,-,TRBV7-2,TGTGCCAGCAGCTCTCGGAGGGGCAACAATTCACCCCTCCACTTT,CASSSRRGNNSPLHF
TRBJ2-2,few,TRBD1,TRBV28,TGTGCCAGCAGTTTCTGGCTTAAGGGGGCGGCCGGGGAGCTGTTTTTT,CASSFWLKGAAGELFF
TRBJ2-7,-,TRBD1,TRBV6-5,TGTGCCAGCAGGCCCGGGACAGGGGGCGTCTACGAGCAGTACTTC,CASRPGTGGVYEQYF
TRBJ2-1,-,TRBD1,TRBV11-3,TGTGCCAGCAGCCCCGGGACAGGGTACTACAATGAGCAGTTCTTC,CASSPGTGYYNEQFF
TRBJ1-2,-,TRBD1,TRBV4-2,TGTGCCAGCAGCCCGGACCAGGGGGACACCCATTTCGGCTACACCTTC,CASSPDQGDTHFGYTF
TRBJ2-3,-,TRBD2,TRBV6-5,TGTGCCAGCAACGGCGGGGGGACCGCAGATACGCAGTATTTT,CASNGGGTADTQYF
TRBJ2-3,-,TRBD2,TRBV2,TGTGCCAGCAGTGAATCCCTAGCGGGGACCACAGATACGCAGTATTTT,CASSESLAGTTDTQYF
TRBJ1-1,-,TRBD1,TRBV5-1,TGCGCCAGCAGCTCCCCGGACAGGGGGGACACTGAAGCTTTCTTT,CASSSPDRGDTEAFF
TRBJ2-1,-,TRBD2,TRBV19,TGTGCCAGTAGAGATATAGCGGGGGGTGGCTATGAGCAGTTCTTC,CASRDIAGGGYEQFF
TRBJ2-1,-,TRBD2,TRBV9,TGTGCCAGCAGCGCCGGGGGGAAGGGGCCACGATACAATGAGCAGTTCTTC,CASSAGGKGPRYNEQFF
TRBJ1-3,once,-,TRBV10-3,TGTGCCTCGAGGGATAGCGGAAACACCATATATTTT,CASRDSGNTIYF
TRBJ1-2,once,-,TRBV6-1,TGTGCCAGCAGTGAAGTCACATTTATGTCCTATGGCTACACCTTC,CASSEVTFMSYGYTF
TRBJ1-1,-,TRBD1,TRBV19,TGTGCCAGTAGTATAGACCAGGGGGGGAACACTGAAGCTTTCTTT,CASSIDQGGNTEAFF
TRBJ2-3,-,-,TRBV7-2,TGTGCCAGCAGCTTAGTTCCATATAGTGATACGCAGTATTTT,CASSLVPYSDTQYF
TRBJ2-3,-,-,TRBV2,TGTGCCAGCAGCGAACTCGGTGCTAGCACAGATACGCAGTATTTT,CASSELGASTDTQYF
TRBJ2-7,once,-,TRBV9,TGTGCCAGCAGCACCCAGGAAGGGGCTCCCTCCTACGAGCAGTACTTC,CASSTQEGAPSYEQYF
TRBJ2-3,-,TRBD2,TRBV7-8,TGTGCCAGCAGCTTAGAAGCGGGGGGGCTCTTGAGCACAGATACGCAGTATTTT,CASSLEAGGLLSTDTQYF
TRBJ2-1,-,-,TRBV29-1,TGCAGCGTTGTACCCAGGGTTACCTACAATGAGCAGTTCTTC,CSVVPRVTYNEQFF
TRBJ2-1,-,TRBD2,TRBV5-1,TGCGCCAGCAGCCCCAGCGGGGGCTCCTACAATGAGCAGTTCTTC,CASSPSGGSYNEQFF
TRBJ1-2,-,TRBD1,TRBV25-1,TGTGCCAGCGGACAGGGCGTAGAAGGTGGCTACACCTTC,CASGQGVEGGYTF
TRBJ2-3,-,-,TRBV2,TGTGCCAGCAGGGAGTATCCCGAGACAGATACGCAGTATTTT,CASREYPETDTQYF
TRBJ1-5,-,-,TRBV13,TGTGCCAGCAGCTTGTCAGGACAGCCCCAGCATTTT,CASSLSGQPQHF
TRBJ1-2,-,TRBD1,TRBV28,TGTGCCAGCAGTTGGGACAGGGGCGAAGGCGGCTACACCTTC,CASSWDRGEGGYTF
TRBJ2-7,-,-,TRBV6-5,TGTGCCAGCAGTTCCCCGACAGATTACGAGCAGTACTTC,CASSSPTDYEQYF
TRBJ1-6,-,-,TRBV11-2,TGTGCCAGCAGCTTTTTCCCGACGGAGTCCCTTAATTCACCCCTCCACTTT,CASSFFPTESLNSPLHF
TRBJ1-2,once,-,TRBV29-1,TGCAGCGTTGTATTGGGGGGGCGAAGGGGCTACACCTTC,CSVVLGGRRGYTF
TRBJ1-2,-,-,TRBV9,TGTGCCAGCAGCCCTGGCCACAGGGAAATTTGGGGCTACACCTTC,CASSPGHREIWGYTF
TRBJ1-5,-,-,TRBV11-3,TGTGCCAGCAGCTTATCGAATCGGAACAGGGCTAGCAATCAGCCCCAGCATTTT,CASSLSNRNRASNQPQHF